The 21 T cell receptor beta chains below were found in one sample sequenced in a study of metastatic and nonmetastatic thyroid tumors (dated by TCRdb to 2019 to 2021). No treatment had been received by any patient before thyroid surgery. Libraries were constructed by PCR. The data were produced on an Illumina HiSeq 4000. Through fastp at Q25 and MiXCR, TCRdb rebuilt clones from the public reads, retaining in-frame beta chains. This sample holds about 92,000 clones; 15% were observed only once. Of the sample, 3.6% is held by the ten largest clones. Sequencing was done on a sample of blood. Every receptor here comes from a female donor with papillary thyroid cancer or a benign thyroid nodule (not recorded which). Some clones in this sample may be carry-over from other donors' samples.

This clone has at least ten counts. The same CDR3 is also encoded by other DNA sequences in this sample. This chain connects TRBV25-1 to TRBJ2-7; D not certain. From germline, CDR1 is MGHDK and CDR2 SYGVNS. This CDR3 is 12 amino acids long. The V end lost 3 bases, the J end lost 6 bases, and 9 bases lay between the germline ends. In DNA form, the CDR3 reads TGTGCCAGCAGTGACTGGATGGGCGAGCAGTACTTC. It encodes CASSDWMGEQYF.

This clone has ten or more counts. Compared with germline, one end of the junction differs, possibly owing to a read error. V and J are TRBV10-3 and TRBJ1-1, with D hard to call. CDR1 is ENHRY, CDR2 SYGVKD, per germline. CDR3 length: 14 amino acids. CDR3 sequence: CAISESVGNAEAFF. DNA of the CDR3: TGTGCCATCAGTGAGTCAGTGGGGAACGCTGAAGCTTTCTTT.

This CDR3 reads CASSSLQGMNTEAFF. In nucleotides, the CDR3 is TGCGCCAGCAGCTCCTTACAGGGGATGAACACTGAAGCTTTCTTT. The chain uses TRBV5-1 and TRBJ1-1, with 7 bases matching TRBD1. The junction had 5 bases not matched to a gene; V was cut back by 3 bases and J by 0 bases. This CDR3 spans 15 amino acids. Germline-derived CDR1 and CDR2 are SGHRS and YFSETQ.

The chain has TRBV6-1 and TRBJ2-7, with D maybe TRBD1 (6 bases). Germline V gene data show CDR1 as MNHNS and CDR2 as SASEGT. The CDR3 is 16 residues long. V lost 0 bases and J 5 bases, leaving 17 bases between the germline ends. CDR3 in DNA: TGTGCCAGCAGTGAAGCGGGACATGGTGCGCGTCACGAGCAGTACTTC. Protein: CASSEAGHGARHEQYF.

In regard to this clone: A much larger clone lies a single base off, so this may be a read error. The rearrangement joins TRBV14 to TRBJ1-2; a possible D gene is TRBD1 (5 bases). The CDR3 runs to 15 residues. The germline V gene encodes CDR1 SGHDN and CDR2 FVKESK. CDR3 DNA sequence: TGTGCCAGAAGCCCCCCGGGACCAGCGACGAATGGCTACACCTTC. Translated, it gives CARSPPGPATNGYTF.

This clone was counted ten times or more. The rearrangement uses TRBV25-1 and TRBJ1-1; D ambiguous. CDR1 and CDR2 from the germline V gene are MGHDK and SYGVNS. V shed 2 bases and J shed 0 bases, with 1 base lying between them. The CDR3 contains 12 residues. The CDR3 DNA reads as TGTGCCAGCAGTGAAGTGAACACTGAAGCTTTCTTT. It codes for CASSEVNTEAFF.

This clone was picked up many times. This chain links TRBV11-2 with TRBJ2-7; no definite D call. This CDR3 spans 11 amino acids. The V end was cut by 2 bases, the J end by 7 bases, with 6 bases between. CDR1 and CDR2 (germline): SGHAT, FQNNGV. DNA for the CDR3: TGTGCCAGCAGCTTACCCGGGGAGCAGTACTTC. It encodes CASSLPGEQYF.

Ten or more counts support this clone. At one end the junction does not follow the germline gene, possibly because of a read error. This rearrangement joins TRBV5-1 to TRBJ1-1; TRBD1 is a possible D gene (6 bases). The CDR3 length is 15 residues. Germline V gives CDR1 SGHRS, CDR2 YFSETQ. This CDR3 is CASSLGAGKNTEAFF. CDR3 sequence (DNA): TGCGCCAGCAGTTTGGGGGCCGGCAAAAACACTGAAGCTTTCTTT.

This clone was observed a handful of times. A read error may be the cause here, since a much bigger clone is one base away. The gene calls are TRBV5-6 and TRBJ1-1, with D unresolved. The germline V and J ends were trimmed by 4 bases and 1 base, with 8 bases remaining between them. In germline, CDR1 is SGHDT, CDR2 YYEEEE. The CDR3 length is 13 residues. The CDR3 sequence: CASSPLANTEAFF. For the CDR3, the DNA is TGTGCCAGCAGCCCCCTCGCGAACACTGAAGCTTTCTTT.

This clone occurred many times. In nucleotides, the CDR3 is TGTGCCAGGAAGTGGGCTAATGAAAAACTGTTTTTT. As protein: CARKWANEKLFF. This chain links TRBV27 with TRBJ1-4; no reliable D call. The CDR3 spans 12 residues. Germline CDR1 is MNHEY and CDR2 is SMNVEV (reference sequence). V was shortened by 9 bases and J by 3 bases, with 8 bases between the two germline ends. Based on the CDR3 plus reference TRBV27 and TRBJ1-4, the full variable domain is EAQVTQNPRYLITVTGKKLTVTCSQNMNHEYMSWYRQDPGLGLRQIYYSMNVEVTDKGDVPEGYKVSRKEKRNFPLILESPSPNQTSLYFCARKWANEKLFFGSGTQLSVL.

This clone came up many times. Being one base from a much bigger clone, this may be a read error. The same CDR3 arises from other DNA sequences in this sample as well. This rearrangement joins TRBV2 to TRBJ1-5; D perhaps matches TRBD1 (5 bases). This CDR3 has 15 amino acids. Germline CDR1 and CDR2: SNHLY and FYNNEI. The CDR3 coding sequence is TGTGCCAGCAGTGAGTGGGGGGAGGACAATCAGCCCCAACATTTT. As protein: CASSEWGEDNQPQHF. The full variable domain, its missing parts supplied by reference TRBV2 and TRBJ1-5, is EPEVTQTPSHQVTQMGQEVILRCVPISNHLYFYWYRQILGQKVEFLVSFYNNEISEKSEIFDDQFSVERPDGSNFTLKIRSTKLEDSAMYFCASSEWGEDNQPQHFGDGTRLSIL.

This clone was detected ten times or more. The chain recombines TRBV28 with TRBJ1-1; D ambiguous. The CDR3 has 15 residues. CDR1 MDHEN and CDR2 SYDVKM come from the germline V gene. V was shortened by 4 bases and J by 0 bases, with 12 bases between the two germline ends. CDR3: CASSSFDQLNTEAFF. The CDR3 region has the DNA TGTGCCAGCAGTTCATTTGACCAGTTGAACACTGAAGCTTTCTTT.

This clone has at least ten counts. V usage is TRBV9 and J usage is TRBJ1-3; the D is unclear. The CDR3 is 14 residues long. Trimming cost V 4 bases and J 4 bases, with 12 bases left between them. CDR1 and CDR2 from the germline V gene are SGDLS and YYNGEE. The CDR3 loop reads CASSPSTGGNTIYF. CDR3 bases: TGTGCCAGCAGCCCTTCTACGGGGGGAAACACCATATATTTT. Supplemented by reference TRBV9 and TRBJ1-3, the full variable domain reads DSGVTQTPKHLITATGQRVTLRCSPRSGDLSVYWYQQSLDQGLQFLIQYYNGEERAKGNILERFSAQQFPDLHSELNLSSLELGDSALYFCASSPSTGGNTIYFGEGSWLTVV.

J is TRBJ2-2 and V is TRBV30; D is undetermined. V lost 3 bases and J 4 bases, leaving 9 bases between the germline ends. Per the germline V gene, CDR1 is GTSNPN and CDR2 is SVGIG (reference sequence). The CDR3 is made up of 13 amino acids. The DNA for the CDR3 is TGTGCCTGGAGCCCCGTAGGCACCGGGGAGCTGTTTTTT. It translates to CAWSPVGTGELFF. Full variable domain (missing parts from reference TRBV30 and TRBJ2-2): SQTIHQWPATLVQPVGSPLSLECTVEGTSNPNLYWYRQAAGRGLQLLFYSVGIGQISSEVPQNLSASRPQDRQFILSSKKLLLSDSGFYLCAWSPVGTGELFFGEGSRLTVL.

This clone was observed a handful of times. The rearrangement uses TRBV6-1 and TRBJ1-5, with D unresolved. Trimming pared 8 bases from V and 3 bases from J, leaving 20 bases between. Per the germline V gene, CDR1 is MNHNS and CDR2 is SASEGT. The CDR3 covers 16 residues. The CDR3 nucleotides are TGTGCCAGCGCAGAGCACCGAAGGGATGTCAATCAGCCCCAGCATTTT. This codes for CASAEHRRDVNQPQHF.

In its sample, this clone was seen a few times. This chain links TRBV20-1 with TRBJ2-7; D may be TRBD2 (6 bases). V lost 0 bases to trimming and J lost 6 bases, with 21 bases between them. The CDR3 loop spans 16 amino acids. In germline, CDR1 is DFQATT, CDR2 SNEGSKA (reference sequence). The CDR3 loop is CSARDRREPRTTEQYF. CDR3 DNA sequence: TGCAGTGCTAGAGATCGCCGGGAGCCACGGACTACCGAGCAGTACTTC.

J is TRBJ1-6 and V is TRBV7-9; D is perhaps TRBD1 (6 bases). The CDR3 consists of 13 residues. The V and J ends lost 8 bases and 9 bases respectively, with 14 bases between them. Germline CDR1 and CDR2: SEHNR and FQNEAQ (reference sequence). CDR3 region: CASRGLLASPLHF. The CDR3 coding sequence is TGTGCCAGCCGGGGGCTCCTGGCTTCACCCCTCCACTTT.

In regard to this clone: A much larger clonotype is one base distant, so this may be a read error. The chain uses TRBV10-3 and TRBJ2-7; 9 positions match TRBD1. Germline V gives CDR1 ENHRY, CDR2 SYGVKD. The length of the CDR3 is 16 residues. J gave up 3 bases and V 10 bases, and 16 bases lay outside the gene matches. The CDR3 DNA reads TGTGCCAGCATGTACAGGGACAGGGATAAGCTCTACGAGCAGTACTTC. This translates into CASMYRDRDKLYEQYF.

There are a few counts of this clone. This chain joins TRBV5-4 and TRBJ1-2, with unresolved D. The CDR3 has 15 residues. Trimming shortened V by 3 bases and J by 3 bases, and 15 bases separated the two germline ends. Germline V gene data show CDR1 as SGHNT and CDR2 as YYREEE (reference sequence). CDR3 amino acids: CASSSPFRGDYGYTF. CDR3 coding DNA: TGTGCCAGCAGCTCACCGTTTCGCGGGGACTATGGCTACACCTTC.

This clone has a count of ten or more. CDR3 loop: CASKMNTEAFF. The CDR3 region has the DNA TGTGCCAGCAAGATGAACACTGAAGCTTTCTTT. This sequence joins TRBV6-2 or TRBV6-3 and TRBJ1-1; no clear D. This CDR3 has 11 residues. Trimming left V 7 bases short and J 0 bases short, with 3 bases between. The germline gives CDR1 MNHEY, CDR2 SVGEGT.

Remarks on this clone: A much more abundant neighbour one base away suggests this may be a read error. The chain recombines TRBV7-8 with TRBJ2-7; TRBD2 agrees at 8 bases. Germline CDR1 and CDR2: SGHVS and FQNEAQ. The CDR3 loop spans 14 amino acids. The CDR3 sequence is CAISFGGAMYEQYF. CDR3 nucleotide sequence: TGTGCCATCAGCTTCGGGGGGGCCATGTACGAGCAGTACTTC.